This T cell receptor (beta chain) originates from a study of blood T cell repertoires in COVID-19. Overall study context: The origin of the acute and convalescent COVID-19 samples was the United States, Italy and Spain. The cDNA or gDNA used as material had been derived from T cells, B-cell-depleted T cells, or PBMCs.

Original handling: Amplification of reference gene primers provided the estimated nucleated cell counts. Generated by immunoSEQ multiplex PCR, the TCRdb table keeps only in-frame clones and is missing some. V, J and clone size are taken as reported in that table, and D and trimming were inferred from the DNA itself. The sample records around 210,000 clones, nearly 90% being singletons. Germline CDR1 SGHTA, CDR2 FQGNSA. Deletions cut 1 base from V and 1 base from J, with 7 bases between. The CDR3 has 14 residues. Seattle patient enrollment occurred during active infection, with longitudinal follow-up thereafter.

This clonotype was obtained from a man aged 50 to 60 with COVID-19, enrolled during active disease. The specimen was peripheral blood. The chain is built from TRBV7-2 and TRBJ1-1; no clear D. The CDR3 loop is CASSLGHQNTEAFF. The CDR3 nucleotides are TGTGCCAGCAGCTTAGGACATCAGAACACTGAAGCTTTCTTT.